A selection of T cell receptor beta chains follows, all from one sample in a study of cytomegalovirus exposure and HLA in healthy donors. Method: immunoSEQ multiplex PCR; TCRdb's copy keeps in-frame clones and lacks some. The sample holds approximately 180,000 clones, around three quarters seen once. The sequenced sample consisted of PBMCs. These receptors were obtained from a woman in her thirties in good health and CMV-seronegative. Both conserved end residues are part of each CDR3. Each record gives: clone size, J gene, D gene, V gene, CDR3 protein, CDR3 DNA. D genes are given only for firm matches. Clone size is shown for a subset of rows, as once, few, many or a class of expanded clone.

few	TRBJ1-5	-	TRBV19	CATKSGISNQPQHF	TGTGCCACTAAGTCCGGGATTAGCAATCAGCCCCAGCATTTT
-	TRBJ2-7	TRBD1	TRBV28	CASSRRGSSYEQYF	TGTGCCAGCAGCCGCAGGGGGTCCTCCTACGAGCAGTACTTC
-	TRBJ2-5	TRBD1	TRBV30	CAREDRGSETQYF	TGTGCTAGGGAGGACAGGGGCTCGGAGACCCAGTACTTC
-	TRBJ1-5	TRBD1	TRBV29-1	CSVAGGSNQPQHF	TGCAGCGTTGCAGGGGGTAGCAATCAGCCCCAGCATTTT
-	TRBJ1-5	-	TRBV10-2	CASSEGRGSGNQPQHF	TGCGCCAGCAGTGAGGGGAGGGGCTCGGGCAATCAGCCCCAGCATTTT
-	TRBJ1-1	-	TRBV28	CASRFTGNTEAFF	TGTGCCAGCAGGTTCACAGGGAACACTGAAGCTTTCTTT
-	TRBJ2-1	TRBD2	TRBV4-2	CASSQSQKRGVSYNEQFF	TGTGCCAGCAGCCAATCCCAAAAGCGGGGGGTCTCCTACAATGAGCAGTTCTTC
-	TRBJ2-2	-	TRBV5-1	CASSFMRPSTGELFF	TGCGCCAGCAGCTTCATGAGGCCTTCCACCGGGGAGCTGTTTTTT
few	TRBJ1-2	TRBD1	TRBV5-1	CASSRGTAYGYTF	TGCGCCAGCAGCAGGGGGACAGCCTATGGCTACACCTTC
-	TRBJ2-5	TRBD1	TRBV18	CASSPGQGETQYF	TGTGCCAGCTCACCCGGACAGGGAGAGACCCAGTACTTC
-	TRBJ2-1	-	TRBV7-2	CASTTGLARVNEQFF	TGTGCCAGCACCACGGGGTTGGCGAGAGTCAATGAGCAGTTCTTC
-	TRBJ2-1	-	TRBV18	CASSLPRETLSNEQFF	TGTGCCAGCTCACTGCCCAGGGAAACTCTGTCAAATGAGCAGTTCTTC
-	TRBJ2-7	-	TRBV7-3	CASSPNGGGPSYEQYF	TGTGCCAGCAGCCCAAATGGGGGGGGGCCGAGCTACGAGCAGTACTTC
-	TRBJ1-4	TRBD1	TRBV30	CAWSAPGGYEKLFF	TGTGCCTGGAGTGCTCCAGGGGGCTATGAAAAACTGTTTTTT
-	TRBJ2-7	TRBD2	TRBV4-3	CASSLTRLAGPYEQYF	TGCGCCAGCAGTCTTACCCGACTAGCGGGGCCCTACGAGCAGTACTTC
-	TRBJ1-1	-	TRBV7-3	CASSLKLGARTEAFF	TGTGCCAGCAGCTTGAAGTTGGGGGCAAGGACTGAAGCTTTCTTT
few	TRBJ1-2	-	TRBV19	CASRTGEGKPNGYTF	TGTGCCAGTAGGACCGGGGAAGGGAAACCCAATGGCTACACCTTC
few	TRBJ2-7	TRBD2	TRBV2	CASSGLAGVHEQYF	TGTGCCAGCAGTGGACTAGCGGGAGTCCACGAGCAGTACTTC
-	TRBJ1-2	TRBD1	TRBV7-3	CASSLGQGGGYTF	TGTGCCAGCAGCTTGGGACAGGGTGGAGGCTACACCTTC
-	TRBJ2-7	TRBD2	TRBV7-7	CASSLEAGGYEQYF	TGTGCTAGCAGCTTGGAAGCGGGAGGTTACGAGCAGTACTTC
-	TRBJ1-4	-	TRBV4-2	CASSQFGGTNEKLFF	TGTGCCAGCAGCCAATTCGGTGGAACTAATGAAAAACTGTTTTTT
once	TRBJ2-1	TRBD2	TRBV15	CATSRGLADLYNEQFF	TGTGCCACCAGCAGAGGCCTAGCGGACTTATACAATGAGCAGTTCTTC
-	TRBJ1-4	-	TRBV28	CASSLLVINEKLFF	TGTGCCAGCAGTTTATTAGTTATTAATGAAAAACTGTTTTTT
-	TRBJ2-1	-	TRBV5-1	CASSLVQAGDEQFF	TGCGCCAGCAGCTTGGTTCAGGCAGGGGATGAGCAGTTCTTC
-	TRBJ2-4	TRBD1	TRBV4-3	CASSQGSGGQGDIQYF	TGCGCCAGCAGCCAAGGTTCTGGGGGACAGGGGGACATTCAGTACTTC